This passage covers 18 T cell receptor beta chains from one sample sequenced in a study of cytomegalovirus exposure and HLA in healthy donors. The primer mix had 60 Vbeta and 13 Jbeta primers. The protocol was immunoSEQ multiplex PCR, while the TCRdb copy is restricted to in-frame clones and leaves out a portion. The table includes around 200,000 clones, 82% detected once. The sample comprised PBMCs. All receptors derive from a woman under 30 in good health and CMV-seronegative.

V usage is TRBV6-5 and J usage is TRBJ1-4; 7 bases are shared with TRBD1. This CDR3 region has 16 residues. Germline CDR1 reads MNHEY; CDR2 reads SVGAGI. Trimming took 2 bases from V and 0 from J; bases not matched to a gene: 3. In DNA form, the CDR3 reads TGTGCCAGCAGTTACCAGGACAGGACAACTAATGAAAAACTGTTTTTT. This gives the protein CASSYQDRTTNEKLFF.

CDR3 loop: CASSYSEGMNTEAFF. CDR3 nucleotides: TGTGCCAGCAGTTACTCGGAGGGGATGAACACTGAAGCTTTCTTT. The chain recombines TRBV6-6 with TRBJ1-1, with TRBD1 as a possible D gene (5 bases). The length of the CDR3 is 15 residues. Per the germline V gene, CDR1 is MNHNY and CDR2 is SVGAGI (reference sequence). V was trimmed by 0 bases and J by 0 bases, leaving 8 bases between them.

This chain links TRBV5-4 with TRBJ2-1; 9 bases align to TRBD2. V lost 4 bases to trimming and J lost 1 base; unmatched junction nucleotides: 3. Looked up from germline, CDR1 is SGHNT and CDR2 is YYREEE (reference sequence). This CDR3 has 15 amino acids. The CDR3 region has the DNA TGTGCCAGCAGCCCGACTAGCGGTTCCTACAATGAGCAGTTCTTC. It is translated as CASSPTSGSYNEQFF. The full variable domain, in which reference TRBV5-4 and TRBJ2-1 provide the parts outside the CDR3, is ETGVTQSPTHLIKTRGQQVTLRCSSQSGHNTVSWYQQALGQGPQFIFQYYREEENGRGNFPPRFSGLQFPNYSSELNVNALELDDSALYLCASSPTSGSYNEQFFGPGTRLTVL.

The chain employs TRBV6-6 and TRBJ2-1, with TRBD2 matching over 10 bases. The CDR3 extends over 16 amino acids. CDR1 is MNHNY, CDR2 SVGAGI, per germline (reference sequence). V lost 4 bases to trimming and J lost 7 bases; unmatched junction nucleotides: 10. CDR3 nucleotides: TGTGCCAGCAGTTCGGGACTAGCGCGGGGTCGGAATGAGCAGTTCTTC. Amino acid sequence: CASSSGLARGRNEQFF.

The chain couples TRBV19 to TRBJ2-5; 8 bases are shared with TRBD1. V shed 10 bases and J 5 bases; nucleotides not matched to a gene: 12. This CDR3 is built from 14 residues. Germline lookup yields CDR1 LNHDA and CDR2 SQIVND (reference sequence). The CDR3 is CATTDRGRGETQYF. The CDR3 DNA follows: TGTGCCACCACCGACAGGGGCAGAGGGGAGACCCAGTACTTC.

This CDR3 reads CSVDRGSGNTEAFF. The DNA of the CDR3 is TGCAGCGTTGACAGGGGGTCTGGGAACACTGAAGCTTTCTTT. V is TRBV29-1 and J is TRBJ1-1; TRBD1 matches at 7 bases. The V gene's germline CDR1 is SQVTM and CDR2 ANQGSEA. Unmatched junction bases numbered 5, after V lost 3 bases and J lost 1 base. This CDR3 has 14 residues. The entire variable domain, with the rest obtained from reference TRBV29-1 and TRBJ1-1, is as follows: SAVISQKPSRDICQRGTSLTIQCQVDSQVTMMFWYRQQPGQSLTLIATANQGSEATYESGFVIDKFPISRPNLTFSTLTVSNMSPEDSSIYLCSVDRGSGNTEAFFGQGTRLTVV.

The chain employs TRBV7-2 and TRBJ2-5; 14 bases line up with TRBD2. The V and J ends lost 5 bases and 1 base, in that order; junction bases with no gene match: 9. This CDR3 spans 18 amino acids. Germline V lookup: CDR1 SGHTA, CDR2 FQGNSA. As DNA, the CDR3 is TGTGCCAGCAGCCCGAGACTAGCGGGGGGGCGTACCCAAGAGACCCAGTACTTC. Residues: CASSPRLAGGRTQETQYF.

The chain carries TRBV5-6 and TRBJ2-2; TRBD1 aligns across 7 bases. The CDR3 runs to 18 residues. CDR1 is SGHDT, CDR2 YYEEEE, per germline. Unmatched junction bases numbered 8, after V lost 0 bases and J lost 0 bases. CDR3 coding DNA: TGTGCCAGCAGCTTGGGGCCGGGACAGCTAACGAACACCGGGGAGCTGTTTTTT. Encoded protein: CASSLGPGQLTNTGELFF.

This chain links TRBV30 with TRBJ2-7, with 8 bases identical to TRBD1. The V and J ends lost 3 bases and 2 bases, in that order; junction bases with no gene match: 3. The CDR3 totals 13 residues. The germline CDR1 and CDR2 sequences are GTSNPN and SVGIG (reference sequence). The CDR3: CAWSWTGPYEQYF. The CDR3 coding sequence is TGTGCCTGGAGCTGGACAGGGCCCTACGAGCAGTACTTC.

The chain recombines TRBV5-1 with TRBJ2-5, with D possibly matching TRBD2 (6 bases). From germline, CDR1 is SGHRS and CDR2 YFSETQ. The V gene lost 0 bases and the J gene lost 5 bases, with 11 bases spanning the gap. The CDR3 runs to 14 residues. The CDR3 DNA reads TGCGCCAGCAGCTTGGTACCGGAGGGGGAGACCCAGTACTTC. Protein sequence: CASSLVPEGETQYF.

This chain joins TRBV5-1 and TRBJ1-2, with 9 bases identical to TRBD1. J was trimmed by 6 bases and V by 0 bases; bases with no gene match: 3. Germline lookup yields CDR1 SGHRS and CDR2 YFSETQ. This CDR3 is built from 14 residues. The CDR3 reads CASSLAWTGDGYTF. In nucleotides, the CDR3 is TGCGCCAGCAGCTTGGCCTGGACAGGGGATGGCTACACCTTC.

Only a few counts were recorded for this clone. The chain couples TRBV2 to TRBJ2-7; D not certain. Germline values: CDR1 SNHLY, CDR2 FYNNEI. Trimming left V 6 bases short and J 11 bases short, with 17 bases between. The length of the CDR3 is 12 residues. The CDR3 DNA follows: TGTGCCAGCAGCCCCCAGAATTCGGAGAAGTACTTC. It translates to CASSPQNSEKYF.

The chain links TRBV4-2 to TRBJ1-2; D is perhaps TRBD1 (5 bases). The CDR3 consists of 15 residues. Trimming cost V 1 base and J 6 bases, with 15 bases left between them. Per the germline V gene, CDR1 is LGHNA and CDR2 is YNFKEQ. The CDR3 here is CASSQVSKTVDGYTF. CDR3 sequence (DNA): TGTGCCAGCAGCCAAGTAAGTAAGACAGTTGATGGCTACACCTTC.

V usage is TRBV7-2 and J usage is TRBJ1-2; no definite D call. This CDR3 region has 12 residues. The V gene lost 5 bases and the J gene lost 2 bases, with 6 bases spanning the gap. Per germline, CDR1 SGHTA and CDR2 FQGNSA. The CDR3 sequence is CASSPLNYGYTF. The DNA of the CDR3 is TGTGCCAGCAGCCCCCTAAACTATGGCTACACCTTC.

Here the CDR3 DNA reads TGTGCCAGCAGCTTAAGGGGTGGGCGAGACTCCTACAATGAGCAGTTCTTC. The encoded protein is CASSLRGGRDSYNEQFF. The chain recombines TRBV7-9 with TRBJ2-1; TRBD1 is a possible D gene (5 bases). Germline loops: CDR1 SEHNR, CDR2 FQNEAQ (reference sequence). This CDR3 is 17 amino acids long. The germline V and J ends were trimmed by 2 bases and 0 bases, with 14 bases remaining between them.

This clone has a handful of counts. The V call is TRBV6-1, the J call TRBJ2-2; 11 nucleotides agree with TRBD2. With 8 bases clipped from V and 5 bases from J, the junction kept 4 bases outside the gene matches. CDR1 is MNHNS and CDR2 is SASEGT in the germline V gene. The CDR3 covers 14 residues. Here the CDR3 DNA reads TGTGCCAGCCTTAGCGGGGGGGCGACCGGGGAGCTGTTTTTT. Its translation: CASLSGGATGELFF.

V is TRBV4-1 and J is TRBJ1-2, with D maybe TRBD1 (6 bases). The CDR3 is made up of 16 amino acids. Trimming shortened V by 0 bases and J by 1 base, and 12 bases separated the two germline ends. Germline V gene data show CDR1 as MGHRA and CDR2 as YSYEKL. The CDR3 region has the DNA TGCGCCAGCAGCCAAGATGCTCAGGGGTATAACTATGGCTACACCTTC. Encoded protein: CASSQDAQGYNYGYTF.

This chain connects TRBV28 to TRBJ1-5; possible D gene TRBD1, 5 bases. Trimming took 4 bases from V and 7 from J, leaving 11 bases between them. Germline V gene data show CDR1 as MDHEN and CDR2 as SYDVKM. The CDR3 contains 13 residues. The CDR3 loop is CASSSTVIQPQHF. Here the CDR3 DNA reads TGTGCCAGCAGTTCGACAGTGATCCAGCCCCAGCATTTT.